This record concerns one T cell receptor (beta chain) sequence. These data come from a study of blood T cell repertoires in COVID-19. As for the study in general: Samples representing acute and convalescent COVID-19 were sourced from the United States, Italy and Spain. Sources were T cells, B-cell-depleted T cells, or PBMCs; the material itself was cDNA or gDNA.

The CDR3 runs 16 residues. Looked up from germline, CDR1 is MNHEY and CDR2 is SVGAGI. Trimming left V 4 bases short and J 0 bases short, with 12 bases between. Per the original data handling: Nucleated cell number was recorded as an estimate derived from reference gene primer amplification. The method was immunoSEQ multiplex PCR; TCRdb's version includes in-frame clones alone and lacks a portion of them. V and J calls plus clone size are reproduced from that table; the DNA served to infer D and trimming. The sample lists about 150,000 clones; around 90% were seen once. This TCR was recovered from a woman aged 55 to 70 with active or convalescent COVID-19. The rearrangement links TRBV6-5 to TRBJ1-4; no clear D. The sample consisted of peripheral blood. In nucleotides, the CDR3 is TGTGCCAGCAGTTCGGGTTACGGTACAACTAATGAAAAACTGTTTTTT. Its translation: CASSSGYGTTNEKLFF.